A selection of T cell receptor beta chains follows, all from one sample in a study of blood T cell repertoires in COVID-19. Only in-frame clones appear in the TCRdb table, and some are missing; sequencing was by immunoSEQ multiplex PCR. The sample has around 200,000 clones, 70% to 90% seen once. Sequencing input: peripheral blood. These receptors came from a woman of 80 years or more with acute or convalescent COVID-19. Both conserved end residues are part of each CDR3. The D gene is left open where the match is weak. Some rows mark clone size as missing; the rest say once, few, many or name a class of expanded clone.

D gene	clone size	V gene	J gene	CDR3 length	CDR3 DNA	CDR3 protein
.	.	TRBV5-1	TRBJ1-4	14	TGCGCCAGCAGCTTGTTCAGGGATGATGAAAAACTGTTTTTT	CASSLFRDDEKLFF
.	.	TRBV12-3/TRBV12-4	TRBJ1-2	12	TGTGCCAGCAGTTTCGTCGGGTCTGGCTACACCTTC	CASSFVGSGYTF
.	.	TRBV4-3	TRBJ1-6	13	TGCGCCAGCAGCCAAGATCCGGGATCACCCCTCCACTTT	CASSQDPGSPLHF
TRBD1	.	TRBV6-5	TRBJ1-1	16	TGTGCCAGCAGTTTACAGGGGACGGGAAGGTTCACTGAAGCTTTCTTT	CASSLQGTGRFTEAFF
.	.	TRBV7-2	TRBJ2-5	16	TGTGCCAGCAGCTTACACAAGACATCTCTCCAAGAGACCCAGTACTTC	CASSLHKTSLQETQYF
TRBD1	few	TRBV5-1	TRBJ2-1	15	TGCGCCAGCAGGCCACTGACAGGGTTTGGGAATGAGCAGTTCTTC	CASRPLTGFGNEQFF
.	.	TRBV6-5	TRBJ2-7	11	TGTGCCAGCAGAAACACATACGAGCAGTACTTC	CASRNTYEQYF
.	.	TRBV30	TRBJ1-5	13	TGTGCCTGGTCACAAGGGCCGGAGGGGCCCCAGCATTTT	CAWSQGPEGPQHF
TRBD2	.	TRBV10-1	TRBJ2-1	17	TGCGCCAGCAGTGAGTTCTCTGTCGGGACTACCTTAACTGAGCAGTTCTTC	CASSEFSVGTTLTEQFF
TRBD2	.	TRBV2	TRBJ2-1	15	TGTGCCAGCATTGCCGTACTAGCGGGAGAGAGTGAGCAGTTCTTC	CASIAVLAGESEQFF
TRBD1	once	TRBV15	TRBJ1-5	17	TGTGCCACCAGCAGGGACCGGGACAGGGAAAGCAATCAGCCCCAGCATTTT	CATSRDRDRESNQPQHF
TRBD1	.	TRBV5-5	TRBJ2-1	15	TGTGCCAGCAGCTCCGGGACAGGGATAAGCAATGAGCAGTTCTTC	CASSSGTGISNEQFF
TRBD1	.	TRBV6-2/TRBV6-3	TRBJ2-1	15	TGTGCCAGCAGCCTGACAGGGAACTCCTACAATGAGCAGTTCTTC	CASSLTGNSYNEQFF
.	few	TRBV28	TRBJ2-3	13	TGTGCCAGTTCAGGGGAAGGCACAGATACGCAGTATTTT	CASSGEGTDTQYF
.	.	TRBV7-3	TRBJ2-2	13	TGTGCCAGCAGCACAGGATACACCGGGGAGCTGTTTTTT	CASSTGYTGELFF
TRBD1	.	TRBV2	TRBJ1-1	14	TGTGCCAGCAGCTCAGGGGGCCTGAACACTGAAGCTTTCTTT	CASSSGGLNTEAFF
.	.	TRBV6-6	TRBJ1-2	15	TGTGCCAGCAGTTACTCATCAGACTCCGGGATAGGCTACACCTTC	CASSYSSDSGIGYTF
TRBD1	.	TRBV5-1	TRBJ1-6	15	TGCGCCAGCAACTCCGGGACAGGGGGCAATTCACCCCTCCACTTT	CASNSGTGGNSPLHF
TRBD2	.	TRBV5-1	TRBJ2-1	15	TGCGCCAGCAGCTTGGCCCTTGGGAGGGGCAATGAGCAGTTCTTC	CASSLALGRGNEQFF
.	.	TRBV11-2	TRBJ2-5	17	TGTGCCAGCAGCTTAGCGCTAGCGGATAGGGGGGCAGAGACCCAGTACTTC	CASSLALADRGAETQYF
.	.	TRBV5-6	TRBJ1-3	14	TGTGCCAGCAGCTTCACAGGGACTGGAAACACCATATATTTT	CASSFTGTGNTIYF
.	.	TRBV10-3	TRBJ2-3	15	TGTGCCATCAGTGAGTTAAACTCAGGAGGTGATACGCAGTATTTT	CAISELNSGGDTQYF
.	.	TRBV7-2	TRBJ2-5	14	TGTGCCAGCAGCTCGTCAGGGATCCAAGAGACCCAGTACTTC	CASSSSGIQETQYF
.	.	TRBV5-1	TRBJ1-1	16	TGCGCCAGCAGCCGGACAGTTACTCTCCAGGGCACTGAAGCTTTCTTT	CASSRTVTLQGTEAFF
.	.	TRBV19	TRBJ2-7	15	TGTGCCAGTAGTCAGGGGGGTACGGGTTCCTACGAGCAGTACTTC	CASSQGGTGSYEQYF
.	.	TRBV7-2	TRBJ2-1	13	TGTGCCAGCAGCTCTAGCCCTGGGCTTGTCCAGTTCTTC	CASSSSPGLVQFF
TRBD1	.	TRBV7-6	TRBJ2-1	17	TGTGCCAGCAGCCAAGGCCCCTGGCGACAGGGCTGGAATGAGCAGTTCTTC	CASSQGPWRQGWNEQFF
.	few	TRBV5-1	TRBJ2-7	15	TGCGCCAGCAGCTTGGGGGACTTCGCTTCCTACGAGCAGTACTTC	CASSLGDFASYEQYF
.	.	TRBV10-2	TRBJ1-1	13	TGCGCCAGCAGTGGACAGGTTAACACTGAAGCTTTCTTT	CASSGQVNTEAFF
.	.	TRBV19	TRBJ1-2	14	TGTGCCAGTAGTTGGCCGGGGGTAGGGAATGTCTACACCTTC	CASSWPGVGNVYTF
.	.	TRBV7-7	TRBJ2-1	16	TGTGCTAGCAGCTTAGGGGCTGACGGGGAAGACAATGAGCAGTTCTTC	CASSLGADGEDNEQFF
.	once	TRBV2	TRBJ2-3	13	TGTGCCAGGGGACTTTCCCGCACAGATACGCAGTATTTT	CARGLSRTDTQYF
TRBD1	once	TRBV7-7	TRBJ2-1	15	TGTGCTAGCAGCCCGACAGGGTTGGGGTACAATGAGCAGTTCTTC	CASSPTGLGYNEQFF
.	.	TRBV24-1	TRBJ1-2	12	TGTGCCACCCCCGGGGGGGACTATGGCTACACCTTC	CATPGGDYGYTF
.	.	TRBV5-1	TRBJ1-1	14	TGCGCCAGCAGCTTCGGGGGGTCAAGCACTGAAGCTTTCTTT	CASSFGGSSTEAFF
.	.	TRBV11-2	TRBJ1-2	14	TGTGCCAGCAGCTTAGTTGGGGGGGTGGGAGGCTACACCTTC	CASSLVGGVGGYTF
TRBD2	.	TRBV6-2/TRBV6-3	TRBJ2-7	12	TGTGCCAGCAGTCCCCGGACTAGCCCGCAGTACTTC	CASSPRTSPQYF
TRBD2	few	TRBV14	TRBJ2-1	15	TGTGCCAGCAGCCAATACACTAGCGGAAACAATGAGCAGTTCTTC	CASSQYTSGNNEQFF
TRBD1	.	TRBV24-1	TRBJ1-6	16	TGTGCCACCAGTGATTTGGGAGACAGGGGAAATTCACCCCTCCACTTT	CATSDLGDRGNSPLHF
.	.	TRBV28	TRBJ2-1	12	TGTGCCAGTTGCGTCTCCTACAATGAGCAGTTCTTC	CASCVSYNEQFF
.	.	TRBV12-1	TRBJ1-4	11	TGCCCGGGACAGGGTGGCGAAAAACTGTTTTTT	CPGQGGEKLFF
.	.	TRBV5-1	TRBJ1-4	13	TGCGCCAGCAGCTTGGTGGGAGGCGAAAAACTGTTTTTT	CASSLVGGEKLFF
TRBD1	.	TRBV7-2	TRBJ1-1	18	TGTGCCAGCAGCTTAACCGGGACAGGTGGGATCGTGAGAACTGAAGCTTTCTTT	CASSLTGTGGIVRTEAFF
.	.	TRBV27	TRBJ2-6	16	TGTGCCAGCAGGCTCTTTCCTAGCTCTGGGGCCAACGTCCTGACTTTC	CASRLFPSSGANVLTF
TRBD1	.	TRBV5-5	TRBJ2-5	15	TGTGCCAGCAGCTTGCTGGGGGACAGCCAAGAGACCCAGTACTTC	CASSLLGDSQETQYF
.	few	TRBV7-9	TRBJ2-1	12	TGTGCCAGCAGCTTCAGGGTGAGTGAGCAGTTCTTC	CASSFRVSEQFF
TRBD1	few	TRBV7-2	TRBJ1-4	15	TGTGCCAGCAGCCCCCAGAGGGGGCGGGGTGAAAAACTGTTTTTT	CASSPQRGRGEKLFF
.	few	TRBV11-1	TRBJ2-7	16	TGTGCCAGCAGCTATCACAGGTTCTTCCTTTACTACGAGCAGTACTTC	CASSYHRFFLYYEQYF
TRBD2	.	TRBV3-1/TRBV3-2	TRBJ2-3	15	TGTGCCAGCAGCTTCCTAGCGGGAGGAGGGAATACGCAGTATTTT	CASSFLAGGGNTQYF
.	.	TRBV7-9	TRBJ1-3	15	TGTGCCAGCAGCTTATACAGGGAAGCTGGAAACACCATATATTTT	CASSLYREAGNTIYF
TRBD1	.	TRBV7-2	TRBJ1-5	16	TGTGCCAGCAGCTTGGGACAGGGGTGGAACAATCAGCCCCAGCATTTT	CASSLGQGWNNQPQHF
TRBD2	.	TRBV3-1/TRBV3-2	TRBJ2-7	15	TGTGCCAGCAGCCAATCAGCGGGAGGGCCGGACGAGCAGTACTTC	CASSQSAGGPDEQYF
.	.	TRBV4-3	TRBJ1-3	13	TGCGCCAGCAGCCAGAACAAAGTGAACACCATATATTTT	CASSQNKVNTIYF
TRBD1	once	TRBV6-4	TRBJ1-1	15	TGTGCCAGCAGTGACTCGGGACAGGGAAGCACTGAAGCTTTCTTT	CASSDSGQGSTEAFF
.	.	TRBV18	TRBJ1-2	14	TGTGCCAGCTCCCGAGAGGGAAGAATATCTGGCTACACCTTC	CASSREGRISGYTF
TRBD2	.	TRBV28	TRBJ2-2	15	TGTGCCAGCAGCCGTAGCGGGAGAAAGACCGGGGAGCTGTTTTTT	CASSRSGRKTGELFF
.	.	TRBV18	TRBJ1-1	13	TGTGCCAGCTCACCGGGAGTAAGGTTCCAAGCTTTCTTT	CASSPGVRFQAFF
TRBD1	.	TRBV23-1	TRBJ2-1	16	TGCGCCAGCAGTCAACCGGGGAAGGACAGGTACAATGAGCAGTTCTTC	CASSQPGKDRYNEQFF
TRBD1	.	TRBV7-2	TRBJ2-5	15	TGTGCCAGCAGCCCCCAGACAGGGCCCCAAGAGACCCAGTACTTC	CASSPQTGPQETQYF